The subject of this entry is one T cell receptor beta chain. Sequencing used immunoSEQ v3. Measured with immunoSEQ multiplex PCR; TCRdb has only the in-frame clones, and not every one. This table holds about 59,000 clones, around 70% found once. The sample is drawn from a study of TIL therapy for anti-PD-1-resistant metastatic lung cancer. Study-level information: Patients then received nivolumab; progressors got lymphodepletion, TIL and IL-2. A handful of tumors were EGFR-mutant and two were ALK-rearranged. Median patient age was about 50, ranging roughly 35-75 years.

As to time point: pre-treatment sample, taken before nivolumab and TIL therapy. The CDR3 has 15 residues. J was trimmed by 8 bases and V by 0 bases; bases with no gene match: 5. In germline, CDR1 is SGHRS, CDR2 YFSETQ. This chain uses TRBV5-1 with TRBJ1-4; 9 bases are shared with TRBD1. The input for sequencing was blood, taken at baseline. This clonotype originated in a person aged 25 to 79 with non-small cell lung cancer. Written as DNA, the CDR3 is TGCGCCAGCAGCTTGGCGGGACAGGGTATAGAAAAACTGTTTTTT. Its translation: CASSLAGQGIEKLFF. Variable domain in full (rest from reference TRBV5-1 and TRBJ1-4): KAGVTQTPRYLIKTRGQQVTLSCSPISGHRSVSWYQQTPGQGLQFLFEYFSETQRNKGNFPGRFSGRQFSNSRSEMNVSTLELGDSALYLCASSLAGQGIEKLFFGSGTQLSVL.